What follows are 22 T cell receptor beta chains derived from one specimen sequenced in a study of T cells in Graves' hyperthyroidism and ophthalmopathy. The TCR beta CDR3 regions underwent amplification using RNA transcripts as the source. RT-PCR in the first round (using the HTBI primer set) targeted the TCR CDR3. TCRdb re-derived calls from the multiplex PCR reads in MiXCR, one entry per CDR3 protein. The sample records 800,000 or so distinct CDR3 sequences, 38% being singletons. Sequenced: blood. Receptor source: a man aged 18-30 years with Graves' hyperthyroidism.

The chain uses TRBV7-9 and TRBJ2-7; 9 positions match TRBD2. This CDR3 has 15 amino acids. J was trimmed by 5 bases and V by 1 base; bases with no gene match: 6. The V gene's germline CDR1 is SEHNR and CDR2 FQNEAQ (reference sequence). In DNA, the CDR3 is TGTGCCAGCAGCTTAGGTTCTAGCGGGAAACACGAGCAGTACTTC. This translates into CASSLGSSGKHEQYF.

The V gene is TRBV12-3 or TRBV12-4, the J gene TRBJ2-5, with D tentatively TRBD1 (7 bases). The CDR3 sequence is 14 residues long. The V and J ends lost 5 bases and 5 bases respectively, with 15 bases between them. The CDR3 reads CASSAWDSGETQYF. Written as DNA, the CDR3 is TGTGCCAGCAGTGCGTGGGACAGCGGGGAGACCCAGTACTTC.

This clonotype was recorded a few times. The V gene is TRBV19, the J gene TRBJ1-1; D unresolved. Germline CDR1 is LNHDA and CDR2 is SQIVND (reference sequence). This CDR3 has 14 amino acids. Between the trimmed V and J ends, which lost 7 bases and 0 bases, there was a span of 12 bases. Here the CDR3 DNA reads TGTGCCAGTAAAAAGGCCGGGTTGAACACTGAAGCTTTCTTT. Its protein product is CASKKAGLNTEAFF. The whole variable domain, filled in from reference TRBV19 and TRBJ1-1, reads DGGITQSPKYLFRKEGQNVTLSCEQNLNHDAMYWYRQDPGQGLRLIYYSQIVNDFQKGDIAEGYSVSREKKESFPLTVTSAQKNPTAFYLCASKKAGLNTEAFFGQGTRLTVV.

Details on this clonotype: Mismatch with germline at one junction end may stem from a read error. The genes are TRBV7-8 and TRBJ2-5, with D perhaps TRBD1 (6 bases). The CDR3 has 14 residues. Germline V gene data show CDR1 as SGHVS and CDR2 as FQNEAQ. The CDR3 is CASSQGGNQETQYF. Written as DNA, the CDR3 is TGCGCCAGCAGCCAAGGGGGAAACCAAGAGACCCAGTACTTC.

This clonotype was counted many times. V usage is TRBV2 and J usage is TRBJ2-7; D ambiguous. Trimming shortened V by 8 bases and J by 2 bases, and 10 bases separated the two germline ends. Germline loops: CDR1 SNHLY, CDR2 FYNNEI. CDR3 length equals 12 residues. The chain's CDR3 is CASRGRAYEQYF. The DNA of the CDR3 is TGTGCCAGCCGCGGACGGGCCTACGAGCAGTACTTC.

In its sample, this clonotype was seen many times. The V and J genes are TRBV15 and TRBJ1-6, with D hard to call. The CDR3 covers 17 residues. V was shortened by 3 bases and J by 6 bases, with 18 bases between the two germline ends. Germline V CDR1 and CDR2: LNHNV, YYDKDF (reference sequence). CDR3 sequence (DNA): TGTGCCACCAGCAGCCCTCTGCGAGACGGAATTAATTCACCCCTCCACTTT. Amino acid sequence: CATSSPLRDGINSPLHF.

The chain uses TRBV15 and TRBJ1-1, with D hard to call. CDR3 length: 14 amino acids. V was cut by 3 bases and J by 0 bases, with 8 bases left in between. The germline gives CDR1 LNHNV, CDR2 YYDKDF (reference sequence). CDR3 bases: TGTGCCACCAGCAGGGCTTCCATGAACACTGAAGCTTTCTTT. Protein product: CATSRASMNTEAFF.

Written as DNA, the CDR3 is TGTGCCAGCAGCCAAGTTCCCTGGGGCAATCAGCCCCAGCATTTT. As protein: CASSQVPWGNQPQHF. V gene TRBV7-6 combines with J gene TRBJ1-5; no firm D call. V was shortened by 5 bases and J by 2 bases, with 13 bases between the two germline ends. The V gene's germline CDR1 is SGHVS and CDR2 FNYEAQ. This CDR3 contains 15 residues.

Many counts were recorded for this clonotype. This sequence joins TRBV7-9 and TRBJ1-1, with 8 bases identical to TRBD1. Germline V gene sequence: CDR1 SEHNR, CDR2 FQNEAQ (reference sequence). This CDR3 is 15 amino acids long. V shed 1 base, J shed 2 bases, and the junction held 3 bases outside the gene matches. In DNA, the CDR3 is TGTGCCAGCAGCTTAGTAGGGACAGGCAACACTGAAGCTTTCTTT. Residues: CASSLVGTGNTEAFF.

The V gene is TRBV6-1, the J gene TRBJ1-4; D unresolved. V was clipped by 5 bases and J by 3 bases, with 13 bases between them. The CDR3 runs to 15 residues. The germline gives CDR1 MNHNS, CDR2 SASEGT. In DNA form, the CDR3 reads TGTGCCAGCAGTTACGCGGGAAACTCTAATGAAAAACTGTTTTTT. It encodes CASSYAGNSNEKLFF.

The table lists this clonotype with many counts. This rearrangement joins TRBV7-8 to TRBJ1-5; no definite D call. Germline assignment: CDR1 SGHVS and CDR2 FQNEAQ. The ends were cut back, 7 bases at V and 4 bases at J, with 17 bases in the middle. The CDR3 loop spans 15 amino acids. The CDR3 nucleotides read TGTGCCAGCACTCTCGACGAACCCCTAAATCAGCCCCAGCATTTT. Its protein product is CASTLDEPLNQPQHF.

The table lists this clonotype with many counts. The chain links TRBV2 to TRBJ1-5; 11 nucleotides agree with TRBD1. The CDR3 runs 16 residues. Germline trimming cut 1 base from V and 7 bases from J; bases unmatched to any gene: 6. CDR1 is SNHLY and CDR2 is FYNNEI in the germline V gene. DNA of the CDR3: TGTGCCAGCAGTGAAGATGGAGGGACAGGGGGACAGCCCCAGCATTTT. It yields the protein CASSEDGGTGGQPQHF.

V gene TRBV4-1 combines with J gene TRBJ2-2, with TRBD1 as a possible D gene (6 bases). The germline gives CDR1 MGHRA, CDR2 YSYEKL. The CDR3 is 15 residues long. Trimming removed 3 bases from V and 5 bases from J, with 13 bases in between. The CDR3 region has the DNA TGCGCCAGCAGCCAGGCAGGGGCGATAACCGGGGAGCTGTTTTTT. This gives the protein CASSQAGAITGELFF.

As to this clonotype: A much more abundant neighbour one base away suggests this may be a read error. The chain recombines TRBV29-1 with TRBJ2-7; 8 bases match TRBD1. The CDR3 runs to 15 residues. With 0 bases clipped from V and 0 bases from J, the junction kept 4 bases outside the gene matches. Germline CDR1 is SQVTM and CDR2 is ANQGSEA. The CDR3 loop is CSVEDGTGGSYEQYF. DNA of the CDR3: TGCAGCGTTGAAGATGGGACAGGAGGCTCCTACGAGCAGTACTTC.

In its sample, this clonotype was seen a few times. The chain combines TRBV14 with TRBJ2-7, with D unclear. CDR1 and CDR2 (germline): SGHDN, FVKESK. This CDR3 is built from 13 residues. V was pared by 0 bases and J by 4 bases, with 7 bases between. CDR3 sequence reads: CASSQDELYEQYF. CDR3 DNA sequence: TGTGCCAGCAGCCAAGACGAACTATACGAGCAGTACTTC.

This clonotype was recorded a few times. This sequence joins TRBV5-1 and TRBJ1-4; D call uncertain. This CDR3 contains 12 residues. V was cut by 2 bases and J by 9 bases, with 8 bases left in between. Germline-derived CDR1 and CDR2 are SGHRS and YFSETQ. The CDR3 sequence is CASSFSVQKLFF. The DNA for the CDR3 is TGCGCCAGCAGCTTCTCCGTACAAAAACTGTTTTTT.

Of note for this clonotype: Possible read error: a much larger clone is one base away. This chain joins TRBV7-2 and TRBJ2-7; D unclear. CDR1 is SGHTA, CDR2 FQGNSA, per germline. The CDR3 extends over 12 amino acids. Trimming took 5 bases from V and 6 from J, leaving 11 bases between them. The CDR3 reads CASSTDLCEQYF. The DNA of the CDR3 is TGTGCCAGCAGCACTGACTTGTGCGAGCAGTACTTC.

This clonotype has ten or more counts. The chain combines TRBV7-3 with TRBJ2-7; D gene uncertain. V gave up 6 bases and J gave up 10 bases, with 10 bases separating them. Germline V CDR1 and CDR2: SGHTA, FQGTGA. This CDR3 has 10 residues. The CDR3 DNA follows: TGTGCCAGCAGGTGTGTTTTCCAGTACTTC. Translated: CASRCVFQYF.

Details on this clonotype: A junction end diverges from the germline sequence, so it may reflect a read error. This chain's CDR3 is CASSQVRNQPQHF. The CDR3 region has the DNA TGCGCCAGCAGCCAAGTAAGAAATCAGCCCCAGCATTTT. The V call is TRBV14, the J call TRBJ1-5; D remains unclear. CDR1 SGHDN and CDR2 FVKESK come from the germline V gene. This CDR3 contains 13 residues.

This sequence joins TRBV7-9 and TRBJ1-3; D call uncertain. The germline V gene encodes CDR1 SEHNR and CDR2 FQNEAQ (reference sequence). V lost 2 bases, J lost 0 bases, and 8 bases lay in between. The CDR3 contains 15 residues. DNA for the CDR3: TGTGCCAGCAGCTTATACCTACTCTCTGGAAACACCATATATTTT. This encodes CASSLYLLSGNTIYF.

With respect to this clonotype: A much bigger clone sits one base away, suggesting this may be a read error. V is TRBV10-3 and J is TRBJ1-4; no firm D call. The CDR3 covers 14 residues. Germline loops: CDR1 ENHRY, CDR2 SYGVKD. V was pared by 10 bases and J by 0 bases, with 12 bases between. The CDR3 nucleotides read TGTGCCACCAGCCACAGTGCAACTAATGAAAAACTGTTTTTT. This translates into CATSHSATNEKLFF.

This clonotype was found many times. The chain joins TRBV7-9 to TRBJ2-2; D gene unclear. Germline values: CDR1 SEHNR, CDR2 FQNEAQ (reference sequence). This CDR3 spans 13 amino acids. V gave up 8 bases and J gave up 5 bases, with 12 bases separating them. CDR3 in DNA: TGTGCCAGCGGCTCAACACCTACCGGGGAGCTGTTTTTT. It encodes CASGSTPTGELFF. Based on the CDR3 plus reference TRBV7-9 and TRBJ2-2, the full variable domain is DTGVSQNPRHKITKRGQNVTFRCDPISEHNRLYWYRQTLGQGPEFLTYFQNEAQLEKSRLLSDRFSAERPKGSFSTLEIQRTEQGDSAMYLCASGSTPTGELFFGEGSRLTVL.